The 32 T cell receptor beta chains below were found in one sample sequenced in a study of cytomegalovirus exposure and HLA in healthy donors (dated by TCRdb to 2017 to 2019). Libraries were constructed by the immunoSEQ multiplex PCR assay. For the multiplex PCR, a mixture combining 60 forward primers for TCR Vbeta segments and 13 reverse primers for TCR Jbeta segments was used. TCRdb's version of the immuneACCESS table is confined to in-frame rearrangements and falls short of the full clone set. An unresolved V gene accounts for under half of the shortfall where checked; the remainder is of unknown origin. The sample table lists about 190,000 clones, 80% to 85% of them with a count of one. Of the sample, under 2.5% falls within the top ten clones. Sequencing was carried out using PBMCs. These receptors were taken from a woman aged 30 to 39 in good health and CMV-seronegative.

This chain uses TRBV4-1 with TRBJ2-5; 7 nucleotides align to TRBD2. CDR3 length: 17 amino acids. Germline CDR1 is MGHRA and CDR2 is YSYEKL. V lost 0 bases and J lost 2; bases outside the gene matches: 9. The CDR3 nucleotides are TGCGCCAGCAGCCAAGATCGTCTAGCGGACTATCAAGAGACCCAGTACTTC. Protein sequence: CASSQDRLADYQETQYF.

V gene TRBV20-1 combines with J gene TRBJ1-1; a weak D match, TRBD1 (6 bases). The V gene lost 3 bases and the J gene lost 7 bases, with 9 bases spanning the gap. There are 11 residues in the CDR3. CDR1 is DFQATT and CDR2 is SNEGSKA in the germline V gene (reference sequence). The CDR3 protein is CSAREDSEAFF. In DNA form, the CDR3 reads TGCAGTGCTAGGGAGGACAGTGAAGCTTTCTTT.

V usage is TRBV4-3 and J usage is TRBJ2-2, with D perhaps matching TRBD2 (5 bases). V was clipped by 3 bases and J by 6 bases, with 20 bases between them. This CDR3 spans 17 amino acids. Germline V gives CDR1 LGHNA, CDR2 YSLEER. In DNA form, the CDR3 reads TGCGCCAGCAGCCACCAATTCCGGACTCAATATCCCGGGGAGCTGTTTTTT. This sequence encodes CASSHQFRTQYPGELFF.

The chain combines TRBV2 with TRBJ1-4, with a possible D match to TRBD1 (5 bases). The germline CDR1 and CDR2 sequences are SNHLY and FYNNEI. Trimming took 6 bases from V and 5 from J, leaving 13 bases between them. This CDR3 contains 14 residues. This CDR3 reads CASSLRSGNEKLFF. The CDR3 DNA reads TGTGCCAGCAGCCTAAGGTCAGGGAATGAAAAACTGTTTTTT.

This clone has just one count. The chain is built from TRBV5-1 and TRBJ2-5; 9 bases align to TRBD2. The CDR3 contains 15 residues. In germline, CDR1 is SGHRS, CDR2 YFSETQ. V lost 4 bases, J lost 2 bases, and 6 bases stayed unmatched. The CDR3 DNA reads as TGCGCCAGCAGCCCCGCGGGGGGGCCTCAAGAGACCCAGTACTTC. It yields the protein CASSPAGGPQETQYF.

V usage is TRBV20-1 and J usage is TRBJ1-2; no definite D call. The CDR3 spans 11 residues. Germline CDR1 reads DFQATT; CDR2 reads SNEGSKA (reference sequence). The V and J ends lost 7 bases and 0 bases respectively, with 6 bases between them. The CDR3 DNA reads TGCAGTGTGGACTCTAACTATGGCTACACCTTC. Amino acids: CSVDSNYGYTF.

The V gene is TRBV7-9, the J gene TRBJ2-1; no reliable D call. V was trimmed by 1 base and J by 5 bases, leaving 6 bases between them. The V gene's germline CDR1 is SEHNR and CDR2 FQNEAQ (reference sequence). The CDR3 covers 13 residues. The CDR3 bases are TGTGCCAGCAGCTTAGGACTCCACAATGAGCAGTTCTTC. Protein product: CASSLGLHNEQFF.

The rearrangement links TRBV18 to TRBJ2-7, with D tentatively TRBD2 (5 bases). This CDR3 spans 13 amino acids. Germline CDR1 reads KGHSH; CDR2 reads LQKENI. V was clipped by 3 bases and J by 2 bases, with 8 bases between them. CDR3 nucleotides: TGTGCCAGCTCACCGAGGGCAGCCTACGAGCAGTACTTC. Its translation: CASSPRAAYEQYF.

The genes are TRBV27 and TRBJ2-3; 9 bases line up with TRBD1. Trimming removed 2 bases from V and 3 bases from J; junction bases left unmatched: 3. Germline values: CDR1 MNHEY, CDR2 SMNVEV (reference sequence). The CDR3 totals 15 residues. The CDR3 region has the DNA TGTGCCAGCAGTTTAACCGGGACAGGGACAGATACGCAGTATTTT. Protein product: CASSLTGTGTDTQYF.

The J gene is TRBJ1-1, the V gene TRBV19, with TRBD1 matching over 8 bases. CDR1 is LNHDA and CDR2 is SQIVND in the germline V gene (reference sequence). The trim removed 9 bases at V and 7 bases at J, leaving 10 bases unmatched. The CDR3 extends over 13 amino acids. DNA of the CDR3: TGTGCCAGCGTGGGACAGGAATGGAATGAAGCTTTCTTT. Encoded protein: CASVGQEWNEAFF. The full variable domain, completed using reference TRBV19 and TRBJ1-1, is DGGITQSPKYLFRKEGQNVTLSCEQNLNHDAMYWYRQDPGQGLRLIYYSQIVNDFQKGDIAEGYSVSREKKESFPLTVTSAQKNPTAFYLCASVGQEWNEAFFGQGTRLTVV.

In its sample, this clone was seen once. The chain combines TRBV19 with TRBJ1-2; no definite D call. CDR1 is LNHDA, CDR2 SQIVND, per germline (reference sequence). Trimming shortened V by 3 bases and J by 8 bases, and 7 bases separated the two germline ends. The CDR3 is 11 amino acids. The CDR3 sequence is CASSITSGYTF. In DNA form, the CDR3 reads TGTGCCAGTAGTATTACATCAGGCTACACCTTC.

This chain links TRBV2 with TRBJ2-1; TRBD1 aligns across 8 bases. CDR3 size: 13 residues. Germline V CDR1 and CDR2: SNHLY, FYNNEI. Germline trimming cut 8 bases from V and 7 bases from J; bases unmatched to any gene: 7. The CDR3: CASRGTGGNEQFF. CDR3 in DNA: TGTGCCAGCCGAGGTACAGGGGGTAATGAGCAGTTCTTC. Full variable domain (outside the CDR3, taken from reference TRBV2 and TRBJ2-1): EPEVTQTPSHQVTQMGQEVILRCVPISNHLYFYWYRQILGQKVEFLVSFYNNEISEKSEIFDDQFSVERPDGSNFTLKIRSTKLEDSAMYFCASRGTGGNEQFFGPGTRLTVL.

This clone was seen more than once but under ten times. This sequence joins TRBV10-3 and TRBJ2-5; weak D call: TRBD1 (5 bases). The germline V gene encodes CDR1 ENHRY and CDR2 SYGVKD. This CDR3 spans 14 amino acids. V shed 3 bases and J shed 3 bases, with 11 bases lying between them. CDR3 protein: CAISDPGREETQYF. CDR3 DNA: TGTGCCATCAGTGACCCGGGCAGGGAAGAGACCCAGTACTTC.

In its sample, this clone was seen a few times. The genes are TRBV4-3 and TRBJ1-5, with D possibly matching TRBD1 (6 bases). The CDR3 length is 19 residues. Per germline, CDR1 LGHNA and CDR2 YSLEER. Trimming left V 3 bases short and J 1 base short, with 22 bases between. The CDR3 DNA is TGCGCCAGCAGCCACCCACATCCCGGACAGTTAGAGAGCAATCAGCCCCAGCATTTT. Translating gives CASSHPHPGQLESNQPQHF.

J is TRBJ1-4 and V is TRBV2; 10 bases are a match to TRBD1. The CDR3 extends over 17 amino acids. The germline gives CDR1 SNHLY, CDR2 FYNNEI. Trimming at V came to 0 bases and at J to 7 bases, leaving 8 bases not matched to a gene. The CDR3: CASSEAHPGQGIEKLFF. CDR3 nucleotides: TGTGCCAGCAGTGAAGCGCACCCGGGACAGGGGATTGAAAAACTGTTTTTT.

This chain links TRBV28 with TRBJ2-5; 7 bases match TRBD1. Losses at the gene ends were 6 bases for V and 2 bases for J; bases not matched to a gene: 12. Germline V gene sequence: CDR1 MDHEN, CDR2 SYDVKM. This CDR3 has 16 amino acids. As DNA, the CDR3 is TGTGCCAGCAGCTCTCCCCGGGACAGAAGGCAAGAGACCCAGTACTTC. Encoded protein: CASSSPRDRRQETQYF.

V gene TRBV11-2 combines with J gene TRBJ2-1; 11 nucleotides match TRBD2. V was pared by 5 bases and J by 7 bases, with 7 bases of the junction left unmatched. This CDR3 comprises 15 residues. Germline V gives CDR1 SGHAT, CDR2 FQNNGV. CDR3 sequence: CASSLLAGERNEQFF. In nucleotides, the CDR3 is TGTGCCAGCAGCCTACTAGCGGGAGAGCGTAATGAGCAGTTCTTC.

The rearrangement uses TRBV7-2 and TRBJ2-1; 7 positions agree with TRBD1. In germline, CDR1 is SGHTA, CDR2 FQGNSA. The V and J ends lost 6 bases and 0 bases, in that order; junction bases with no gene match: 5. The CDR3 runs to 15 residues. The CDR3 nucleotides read TGTGCCAGCAGACCCACAGGGGTCTCCTACAATGAGCAGTTCTTC. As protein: CASRPTGVSYNEQFF.

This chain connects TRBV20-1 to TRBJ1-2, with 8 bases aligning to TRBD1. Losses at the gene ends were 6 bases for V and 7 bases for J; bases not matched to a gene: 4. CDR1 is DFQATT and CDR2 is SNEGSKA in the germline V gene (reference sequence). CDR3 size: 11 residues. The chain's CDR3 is CSATTGGGYTF. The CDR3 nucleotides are TGCAGTGCCACTACAGGGGGTGGCTACACCTTC.

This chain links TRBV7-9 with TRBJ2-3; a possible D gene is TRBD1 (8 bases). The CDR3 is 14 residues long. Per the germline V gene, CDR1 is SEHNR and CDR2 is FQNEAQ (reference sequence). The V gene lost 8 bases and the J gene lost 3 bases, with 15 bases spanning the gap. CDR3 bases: TGTGCCAGCCCAGACAGGGGAGGGACAGATACGCAGTATTTT. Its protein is CASPDRGGTDTQYF.

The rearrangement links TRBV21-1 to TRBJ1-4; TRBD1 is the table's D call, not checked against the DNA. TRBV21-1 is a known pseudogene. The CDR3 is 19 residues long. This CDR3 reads CASIPLPETPPYLNEKLFF. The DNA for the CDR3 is TGTGCCAGCATCCCCCTTCCAGAAACACCACCTTATCTTAATGAAAAACTGTTTTTT.

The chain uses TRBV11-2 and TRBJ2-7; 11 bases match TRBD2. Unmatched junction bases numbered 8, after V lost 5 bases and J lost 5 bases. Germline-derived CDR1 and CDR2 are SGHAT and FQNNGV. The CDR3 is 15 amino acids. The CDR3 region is CASSVLAGVNHEQYF. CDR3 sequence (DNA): TGTGCCAGCAGCGTACTAGCGGGAGTAAACCACGAGCAGTACTTC.

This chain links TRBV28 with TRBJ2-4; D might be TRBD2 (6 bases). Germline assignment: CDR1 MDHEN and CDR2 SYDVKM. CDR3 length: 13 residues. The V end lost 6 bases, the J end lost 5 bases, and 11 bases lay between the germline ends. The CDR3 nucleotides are TGTGCCAGCAGGGAGGGGCAGGAAAACATTCAGTACTTC. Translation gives CASREGQENIQYF.

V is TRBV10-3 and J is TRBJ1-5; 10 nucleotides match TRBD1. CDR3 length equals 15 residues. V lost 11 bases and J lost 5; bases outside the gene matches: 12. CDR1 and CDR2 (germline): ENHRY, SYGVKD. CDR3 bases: TGTGCCGATTTTACTGACAGGGGGCGGCATCAGCCCCAGCATTTT. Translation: CADFTDRGRHQPQHF.

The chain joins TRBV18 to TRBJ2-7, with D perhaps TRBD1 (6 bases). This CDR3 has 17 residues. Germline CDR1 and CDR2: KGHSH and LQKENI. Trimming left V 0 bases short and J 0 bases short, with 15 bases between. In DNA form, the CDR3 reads TGTGCCAGCTCACCACCGGAGGCCGGGACAAGCTCCTACGAGCAGTACTTC. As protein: CASSPPEAGTSSYEQYF.

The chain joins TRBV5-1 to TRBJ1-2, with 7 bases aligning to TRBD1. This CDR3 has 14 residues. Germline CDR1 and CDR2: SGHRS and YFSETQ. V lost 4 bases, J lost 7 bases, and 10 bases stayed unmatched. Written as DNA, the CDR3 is TGCGCCAGCAGCGATACACAGGGGAGAGGTGGCTACACCTTC. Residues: CASSDTQGRGGYTF.

CDR3 coding DNA: TGTGCCAGCAGCAAATGGTGCAGTTCCTACAATGAGCAGTTCTTC. Translation gives CASSKWCSSYNEQFF. This chain joins TRBV21-1 and TRBJ2-1; TRBD1, the table's D call, was not compared with the DNA. TRBV21-1 is designated a pseudogene. This CDR3 has 15 residues.

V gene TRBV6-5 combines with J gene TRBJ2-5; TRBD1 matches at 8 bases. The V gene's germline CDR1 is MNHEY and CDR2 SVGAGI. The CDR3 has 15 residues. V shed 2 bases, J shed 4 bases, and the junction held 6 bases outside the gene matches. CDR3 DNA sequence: TGTGCCAGCAGTTACATGGACAGGGCGAGAGAGACCCAGTACTTC. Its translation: CASSYMDRARETQYF.

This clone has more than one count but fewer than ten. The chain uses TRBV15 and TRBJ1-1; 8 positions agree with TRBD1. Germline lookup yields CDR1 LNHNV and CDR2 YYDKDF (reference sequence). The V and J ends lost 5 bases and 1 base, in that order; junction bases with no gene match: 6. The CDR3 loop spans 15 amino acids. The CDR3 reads CATSHTGTGNTEAFF. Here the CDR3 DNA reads TGTGCCACCAGCCATACCGGGACAGGGAACACTGAAGCTTTCTTT.

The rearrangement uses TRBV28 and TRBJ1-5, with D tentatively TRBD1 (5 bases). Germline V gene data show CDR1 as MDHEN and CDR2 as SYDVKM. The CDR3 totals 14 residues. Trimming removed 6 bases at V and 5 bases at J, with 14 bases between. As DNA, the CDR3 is TGTGCCAGCAGAGAGCAGGGCGTACATCAGCCCCAGCATTTT. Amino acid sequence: CASREQGVHQPQHF.

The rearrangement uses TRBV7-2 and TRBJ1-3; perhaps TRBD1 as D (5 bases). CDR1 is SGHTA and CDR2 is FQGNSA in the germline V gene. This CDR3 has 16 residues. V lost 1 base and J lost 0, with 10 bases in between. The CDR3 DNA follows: TGTGCCAGCAGCTTAGTTGCGGGGGGCTCTGGAAACACCATATATTTT. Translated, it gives CASSLVAGGSGNTIYF.

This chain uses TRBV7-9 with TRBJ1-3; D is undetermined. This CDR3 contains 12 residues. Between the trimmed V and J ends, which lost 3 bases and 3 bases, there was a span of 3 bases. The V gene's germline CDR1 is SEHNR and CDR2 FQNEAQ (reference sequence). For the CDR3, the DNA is TGTGCCAGCAGCTTCAGTGGAAACACCATATATTTT. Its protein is CASSFSGNTIYF. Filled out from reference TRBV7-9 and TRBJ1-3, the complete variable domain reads DTGVSQNPRHKITKRGQNVTFRCDPISEHNRLYWYRQTLGQGPEFLTYFQNEAQLEKSRLLSDRFSAERPKGSFSTLEIQRTEQGDSAMYLCASSFSGNTIYFGEGSWLTVV.